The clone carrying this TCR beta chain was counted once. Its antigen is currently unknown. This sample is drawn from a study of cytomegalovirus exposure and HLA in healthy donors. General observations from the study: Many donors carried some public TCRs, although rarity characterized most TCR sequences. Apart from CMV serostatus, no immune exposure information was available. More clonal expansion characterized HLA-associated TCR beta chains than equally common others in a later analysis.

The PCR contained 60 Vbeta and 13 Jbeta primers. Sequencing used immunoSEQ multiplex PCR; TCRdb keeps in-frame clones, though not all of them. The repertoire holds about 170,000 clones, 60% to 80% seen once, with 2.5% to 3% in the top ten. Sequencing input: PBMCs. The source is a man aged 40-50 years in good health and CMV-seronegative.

For the CDR3, the DNA is TGCGCCAGCAGCCAAGAAGAGGGCGGGAGGGCGATCGGGGAGCTGTTTTTT. It encodes CASSQEEGGRAIGELFF. The J gene is TRBJ2-2, the V gene TRBV4-3; 9 bases line up with TRBD2. V dropped 0 bases and J dropped 7; count of bases not matched to a gene: 9. Per germline, CDR1 LGHNA and CDR2 YSLEER. This CDR3 has 17 residues.